This T cell receptor (beta chain) was retrieved from a study of shared clonotypes between healthy human individuals. Study background: Per donor, CD8 memory used one plate, CD8 naive used two, CD4 memory used three and CD4 naive used three. Overall study results and limits: Memory subsets generally showed smaller estimated richness than naive subsets did.

The assay was immunoSEQ multiplex PCR, and TCRdb's table has in-frame clones only and misses some. The sample includes millions of clones, approximately 93% of them seen just once. As concerns this clone: Its antigen is still unknown.

Trimming took 2 bases from V and 3 from J; bases not matched to a gene: 13. The germline V gene encodes CDR1 SGHTA and CDR2 FQGNSA. The CDR3 has 18 amino acids. Recent vaccinations or acute infections were absent in the healthy HIV-negative adult donors. Every one of the donors was a Caucasian adult that lived in Nashville, Tennessee. This receptor was taken from a man between 18 and 35 years old in good health. Some clones in this sample may be carry-over from other donors' samples. The chain links TRBV7-2 to TRBJ1-5; 7 positions agree with TRBD1. Sample: naive CD4+ T cells from PBMCs. Described subset: CD45RA+ positively selected. CDR3 DNA sequence: TGTGCCAGCAGCTTAAGGGGGCCCAGGGGTTCGTACAATCAGCCCCAGCATTTT. Amino acids: CASSLRGPRGSYNQPQHF.